What follows is one T cell receptor (beta chain) and its context. The antigen is unknown. Germline values: CDR1 SGHTS, CDR2 YDEGEE. Trimming left V 2 bases short and J 7 bases short, with 19 bases between. CDR3 length: 17 residues. Libraries were prepared by immunoSEQ multiplex PCR; TCRdb keeps only in-frame clonotypes and omits some of them. Of about 160,000 clones in the sample, 90% were seen once. The sample comes from a study of T cell responses to AZD1222 COVID-19 vaccine. The study's findings and limits: The number of AZD1222 recipients seropositive at baseline was only six.

The clonotype originates from an adult in good health. Sequencing used peripheral blood, obtained on day 0 of AZD1222 vaccination. The chain is built from TRBV5-8 and TRBJ1-6; D perhaps matches TRBD1 (5 bases). This chain's CDR3 is CASSFLLGLGVNSPLHF. The CDR3, as DNA: TGTGCCAGCAGCTTCCTCTTGGGGCTCGGGGTAAATTCACCCCTCCACTTT.